The clone carrying this T cell receptor (beta chain) was counted between two and nine times. Antigen: not known. 5'RACE with 10-nucleotide random UMIs produced the cDNA. In TCRdb, the 5' RACE reads were re-called with MiXCR into one record per CDR3 protein. This sample has about 74,000 distinct CDR3 sequences, with 4% to 6% found just once. This specimen belongs to a study of neurological immune-mediated disorders. General study points: When repertoires were grouped phylogenetically, those of 18 of 34 multiple sclerosis patients fell into one related-CDR3 cluster, a possible signature.

The CDR3 extends over 16 amino acids. Per germline, CDR1 DFQATT and CDR2 SNEGSKA (reference sequence). The junction had 9 bases not matched to a gene; V was cut back by 0 bases and J by 2 bases. This chain connects TRBV20-1 to TRBJ1-2, with 7 bases aligning to TRBD1. The sequence came from a man younger than 35 with multiple sclerosis. Sequencing was carried out using PBMCs. CDR3 sequence (DNA): TGCAGTGCTAGAGATGGCCCCAGGGGGTCAAACTATGGCTACACCTTC. The encoded protein is CSARDGPRGSNYGYTF.